This TCR beta chain is from a study of regulatory T cells in long-lasting Graves disease. CDR3-region Arm-PCR and iRepertoire HTBI primers produced the TCR beta libraries. TCRdb analysed the multiplex PCR reads with MiXCR anew, one entry per CDR3 protein. Of approximately 350,000 distinct CDR3 sequences in the sample, about 23% were seen once. As concerns this clonotype: Its antigen is as yet unknown.

With 2 bases removed from V and 4 bases from J, the gap between germline ends came to 12 bases. Germline-derived CDR1 and CDR2 are LNHNV and YYDKDF (reference sequence). The CDR3 sequence is 14 residues long. Time point indicated: persistent/refractory GD, antithyroid drugs over 5 years with positive TRAb. TCR sequences were obtained from RNA taken from PBMCs. General study results and limits: Patients with persistent Graves' had lower TCR diversity than newly diagnosed patients.

The material sequenced was peripheral blood mononuclear cells (PBMCs), taken when the disease was refractory, from a patient treated with antithyroid drugs. J is TRBJ2-7 and V is TRBV15; a possible D gene is TRBD1 (5 bases). This receptor was identified in a woman between 40 and 55 years old with Graves disease. The CDR3 region is CATSRQGSPYEQYF. The CDR3 region has the DNA TGTGCCACCAGCAGACAGGGATCCCCGTACGAGCAGTACTTC.